The clone carrying this TCR beta chain showed up just once. This sample is drawn from a study of blood T cell repertoires in COVID-19. Study-wide context: Sites across the United States, Italy and Spain contributed samples from acute and convalescent COVID-19. The analysed material was cDNA or gDNA that came from T cells, B-cell-depleted T cells, or PBMCs.

This CDR3 is built from 14 residues. Per the germline V gene, CDR1 is KGHDR and CDR2 is SFDVKD. J was trimmed by 9 bases and V by 6 bases; bases with no gene match: 5. In the original analysis: Reference gene primer amplification yielded estimated nucleated cell counts. Produced via immunoSEQ multiplex PCR; TCRdb's table is partial and in-frame only. V and J calls and clone size are as listed in that table; D and trimming were resolved from the DNA. This sample has 200,000 to 300,000 clones, with roughly 81% found just once. This chain links TRBV24-1 with TRBJ2-1; 12 bases match TRBD2. This clonotype was sampled from a woman older than 75 with COVID-19, enrolled during active disease. Input material: peripheral blood. CDR3 sequence: CATSSTSGRSEQFF. In nucleotides, the CDR3 is TGTGCCACCAGTAGCACTAGCGGGAGGAGTGAGCAGTTCTTC.